Each of the 17 T cell receptor beta chains below was sequenced from the same sample in a study of technical replicates of blood from four donors. Assay: immunoSEQ multiplex PCR; the TCRdb copy retains only in-frame clones and omits some. The table lists 95,000 or so clones, 85% to 95% of them singletons. Sequencing used T cells isolated from PBMCs. The origin of the receptors is a human donor in good health.

This clone was seen once. The chain combines TRBV5-5 with TRBJ2-5; D may be TRBD1 (5 bases). V shed 2 bases and J shed 2 bases, with 13 bases lying between them. Germline CDR1 is SGHKS and CDR2 is YYEKEE (reference sequence). CDR3 length: 15 residues. The CDR3 nucleotides are TGTGCCAGCAGCTTTGCAGGGTTGGGGCAAGAGACCCAGTACTTC. Amino acid sequence: CASSFAGLGQETQYF. The full variable domain, completed using reference TRBV5-5 and TRBJ2-5, is DAGVTQSPTHLIKTRGQQVTLRCSPISGHKSVSWYQQVLGQGPQFIFQYYEKEERGRGNFPDRFSARQFPNYSSELNVNALLLGDSALYLCASSFAGLGQETQYFGPGTRLLVL.

The gene calls are TRBV11-3 and TRBJ2-7; the match to TRBD2 covers 14 bases. Germline lookup yields CDR1 SGHNT and CDR2 YENEEA. This CDR3 contains 14 residues. After removal of 4 bases from V and 4 bases from J, the junction contained 0 bases not matched to a gene. The CDR3 region is CASSWTSGRYEQYF. In DNA, the CDR3 is TGTGCCAGCAGCTGGACTAGCGGGAGGTACGAGCAGTACTTC.

The J gene is TRBJ1-1, the V gene TRBV6-5; TRBD1 matches 9 bases. The CDR3 is 12 amino acids. Per germline, CDR1 MNHEY and CDR2 SVGAGI. Trimming took 4 bases from V and 11 from J; bases not matched to a gene: 5. CDR3: CASSWTGERAFF. Written as DNA, the CDR3 is TGTGCCAGCAGTTGGACAGGGGAGCGGGCTTTCTTT.

This chain's CDR3 is CASSVAGASNMNTEAFF. The CDR3 DNA sequence: TGTGCCAGCAGCGTAGCTGGGGCCAGCAACATGAACACTGAAGCTTTCTTT. The chain uses TRBV9 and TRBJ1-1, with D possibly TRBD1 on 5 matching bases. Trimming took off 0 bases at V and 0 bases at J, with 15 bases between the two ends. The length of the CDR3 is 17 residues. Germline assignment: CDR1 SGDLS and CDR2 YYNGEE. Complete variable domain (other parts from reference TRBV9 and TRBJ1-1): DSGVTQTPKHLITATGQRVTLRCSPRSGDLSVYWYQQSLDQGLQFLIQYYNGEERAKGNILERFSAQQFPDLHSELNLSSLELGDSALYFCASSVAGASNMNTEAFFGQGTRLTVV.

The V gene is TRBV5-1, the J gene TRBJ2-4; D uncertain. Germline V lookup: CDR1 SGHRS, CDR2 YFSETQ. CDR3 length: 17 residues. Trimming took 0 bases from V and 2 from J, leaving 15 bases between them. CDR3 in DNA: TGCGCCAGCAGCTTGGCCCTACCAATCGAACCCAAAAACATTCAGTACTTC. Translated: CASSLALPIEPKNIQYF.

Only one count was recorded for this clone. This rearrangement joins TRBV30 to TRBJ1-2, with 7 bases identical to TRBD1. Germline V gene lookup returns CDR1 GTSNPN and CDR2 SVGIG (reference sequence). The J segment lost 4 bases and the V segment lost 8 bases, leaving 7 bases of the junction unmatched. The CDR3 length is 12 residues. CDR3 sequence: CATTGNIYGYTF. The CDR3 nucleotides are TGTGCCACGACAGGGAATATCTATGGCTACACCTTC.

This chain links TRBV7-9 with TRBJ1-1; 8 nucleotides agree with TRBD1. Germline trimming cut 5 bases from V and 1 base from J; bases unmatched to any gene: 9. The CDR3 consists of 16 residues. Germline V gene lookup returns CDR1 SEHNR and CDR2 FQNEAQ (reference sequence). The CDR3 protein is CASSPHGQGANTEAFF. CDR3 coding DNA: TGTGCCAGCAGCCCCCATGGACAGGGAGCGAACACTGAAGCTTTCTTT.

This rearrangement joins TRBV6-6 to TRBJ2-5; D may be TRBD2 (7 bases). V lost 5 bases and J 2 bases, leaving 15 bases between the germline ends. The length of the CDR3 is 15 residues. Germline V gene sequence: CDR1 MNHNY, CDR2 SVGAGI (reference sequence). The CDR3 DNA reads as TGTGCCAGCAGTAGGGGGGGACCGATACAAGAGACCCAGTACTTC. It specifies CASSRGGPIQETQYF.

V and J are TRBV5-5 and TRBJ1-3, with D maybe TRBD1 (6 bases). This CDR3 region has 16 residues. V shed 0 bases and J shed 3 bases, with 13 bases lying between them. Germline lookup yields CDR1 SGHKS and CDR2 YYEKEE (reference sequence). The CDR3 region is CASSLGGTNYGNTIYF. DNA of the CDR3: TGTGCCAGCAGCTTGGGGGGGACAAATTATGGAAACACCATATATTTT.

This chain joins TRBV7-2 and TRBJ2-5; D perhaps matches TRBD1 (6 bases). The V end was cut by 6 bases, the J end by 2 bases, with 10 bases between. The CDR3 runs to 13 residues. In germline, CDR1 is SGHTA, CDR2 FQGNSA. CDR3 residues: CASRGQPQETQYF. The DNA for the CDR3 is TGTGCCAGCAGAGGACAGCCGCAAGAGACCCAGTACTTC.

V gene TRBV29-1 combines with J gene TRBJ2-1; D perhaps matches TRBD2 (5 bases). The CDR3 length is 14 residues. Germline V gene sequence: CDR1 SQVTM, CDR2 ANQGSEA. V dropped 4 bases and J dropped 7 bases, with 17 bases sitting between them. Here the CDR3 reads CSVVDDGRGNEQFF. In nucleotides, the CDR3 is TGCAGCGTTGTGGACGATGGGCGCGGGAATGAGCAGTTCTTC.

This chain links TRBV4-3 with TRBJ2-3, with D tentatively TRBD2 (6 bases). The CDR3 extends over 18 amino acids. With 0 bases removed from V and 7 bases from J, the gap between germline ends came to 23 bases. Germline V gives CDR1 LGHNA, CDR2 YSLEER. CDR3 bases: TGCGCCAGCAGCCAAGATCGGAGGGGCAGGGAGATAAAATATACGCAGTATTTT. The encoded protein is CASSQDRRGREIKYTQYF.

The chain uses TRBV29-1 and TRBJ2-1; 9 nucleotides agree with TRBD2. Germline CDR1 is SQVTM and CDR2 is ANQGSEA. This CDR3 spans 16 amino acids. The V and J ends lost 7 bases and 2 bases, in that order; junction bases with no gene match: 12. CDR3 in amino acids: CSARGLAGETYNEQFF. In DNA, the CDR3 is TGCAGCGCGAGGGGGTTAGCGGGAGAAACCTACAATGAGCAGTTCTTC.

The chain couples TRBV5-1 to TRBJ2-4; no clear D gene. V was cut by 2 bases and J by 1 base, with 4 bases left in between. The germline V gene encodes CDR1 SGHRS and CDR2 YFSETQ. This CDR3 has 13 amino acids. The CDR3 DNA reads TGCGCCAGCAGCTTACAGGCCAAAAACATTCAGTACTTC. This codes for CASSLQAKNIQYF. Full variable domain (missing parts from reference TRBV5-1 and TRBJ2-4): KAGVTQTPRYLIKTRGQQVTLSCSPISGHRSVSWYQQTPGQGLQFLFEYFSETQRNKGNFPGRFSGRQFSNSRSEMNVSTLELGDSALYLCASSLQAKNIQYFGAGTRLSVL.

The CDR3 protein is CASSQERVGYTF. The CDR3, as DNA: TGTGCCAGCAGCCAAGAGAGGGTAGGCTACACCTTC. The chain couples TRBV14 to TRBJ1-2; D not resolved. Trimming stripped 0 bases from V and 8 bases from J, with 7 bases between. This CDR3 is 12 amino acids long. CDR1 is SGHDN, CDR2 FVKESK, per germline.

This clone was seen only once. The chain uses TRBV2 and TRBJ2-1; perhaps TRBD2 as D (6 bases). Looked up from germline, CDR1 is SNHLY and CDR2 is FYNNEI. This CDR3 contains 14 residues. V was trimmed by 2 bases and J by 10 bases, leaving 15 bases between them. Here the CDR3 reads CASSEQGGSLEQFF. The CDR3 DNA reads TGTGCCAGCAGTGAACAAGGAGGGAGTCTGGAGCAGTTCTTC.

This sequence joins TRBV6-5 and TRBJ1-2; possibly TRBD1 for D (6 bases). The CDR3 loop spans 14 amino acids. CDR1 is MNHEY and CDR2 is SVGAGI in the germline V gene. Between the trimmed V and J ends, which lost 2 bases and 4 bases, there was a span of 11 bases. CDR3 nucleotides: TGTGCCAGCAGTTACGACAGGATGGGCTATGGCTACACCTTC. Encoded protein: CASSYDRMGYGYTF.